The TCR beta chain under discussion was sequenced for a study of T cells expressing NK-cell markers. TCRdb reanalyzed the 5' RACE reads and collapses them to one entry per CDR3 protein, without DNA. The table lists some 440,000 distinct CDR3 sequences. Per the germline V gene, CDR1 is DFQATT and CDR2 is SNEGSKA (reference sequence). The CDR3 has 12 amino acids. To note about this clonotype: Its antigen remains unknown.

General study results and limits: Top CD8+ clonotypes included the dominant CD3+CD56+NKG2C+ clonotypes in roughly six donors.

Source material: blood T cells: a sorted CD56 or NKG2C T cell subset, CD4+ or CD8+ T cells, or bulk PBMC T cells (not recorded which). The sequence came from a woman in her 50s in good health. V usage is TRBV20-1 and J usage is TRBJ2-7. CDR3: CSARPDYDKQYF.